This is a list of T cell receptor beta chains from one sample in a study of radiotherapy plus CTLA-4 blockade in lung cancer. Generated by immunoSEQ multiplex PCR, the TCRdb table keeps only in-frame clones and is missing some. The sample holds 80,000 or so clones, about 79% seen once. The sample was peripheral blood, taken from a patient treated with radiotherapy plus ipilimumab. Source of these receptors: a human donor with non-small cell lung cancer who had a partial response to radiotherapy plus ipilimumab. Some clones in this sample may be carry-over from other donors' samples. CDR3s include the opening cysteine and the closing phenylalanine or tryptophan. The order of the fields is clone size, CDR3 length, V gene, J gene, D gene, CDR3 protein, CDR3 DNA. D genes are given only for firm matches. Part of the rows lack a size; the others show once, few, many or a class for expanded clones.

abundance: NA
len: 13
v_gene: TRBV7-3
j_gene: TRBJ2-5
d_gene: NA
CDR3aa: CASSPVGVETQYF
CDR3nt: TGTGCCAGCAGCCCCGTCGGGGTAGAGACCCAGTACTTC

abundance: NA
len: 14
v_gene: TRBV7-2
j_gene: TRBJ1-1
d_gene: NA
CDR3aa: CASSLVSLNTEAFF
CDR3nt: TGTGCCAGCAGCTTAGTGTCCTTGAACACTGAAGCTTTCTTT

abundance: NA
len: 14
v_gene: TRBV6-6
j_gene: TRBJ1-1
d_gene: NA
CDR3aa: CASSYPGEDTEAFF
CDR3nt: TGTGCCAGCAGTTACCCAGGGGAAGACACTGAAGCTTTCTTT

abundance: NA
len: 14
v_gene: TRBV19
j_gene: TRBJ1-1
d_gene: NA
CDR3aa: CASSMPQGNTEAFF
CDR3nt: TGTGCCAGTAGTATGCCACAGGGGAACACTGAAGCTTTCTTT

abundance: NA
len: 14
v_gene: TRBV11-2
j_gene: TRBJ2-3
d_gene: NA
CDR3aa: CASSWLTYSDTQYF
CDR3nt: TGTGCCAGCAGCTGGTTGACTTACTCAGATACGCAGTATTTT

abundance: NA
len: 15
v_gene: TRBV7-2
j_gene: TRBJ2-3
d_gene: NA
CDR3aa: CASSHGPGSTDTQYF
CDR3nt: TGTGCCAGCAGCCATGGACCGGGGAGCACAGATACGCAGTATTTT

abundance: NA
len: 14
v_gene: TRBV11-2
j_gene: TRBJ2-7
d_gene: NA
CDR3aa: CASSSPREFYEQYF
CDR3nt: TGTGCCAGCAGCTCGCCACGGGAGTTCTACGAGCAGTACTTC

abundance: NA
len: 14
v_gene: TRBV6-5
j_gene: TRBJ1-4
d_gene: NA
CDR3aa: CASSYGPRNEKLFF
CDR3nt: TGTGCCAGCAGTTACGGGCCACGTAATGAAAAACTGTTTTTT

abundance: NA
len: 16
v_gene: TRBV7-2
j_gene: TRBJ2-7
d_gene: TRBD1
CDR3aa: CASSPRQGGLAYEQYF
CDR3nt: TGTGCCAGCAGCCCCCGACAGGGCGGTTTGGCCTACGAGCAGTACTTC

abundance: NA
len: 15
v_gene: TRBV7-2
j_gene: TRBJ1-2
d_gene: NA
CDR3aa: CASSLQSDSYGGYTF
CDR3nt: TGTGCCAGCAGCCTCCAATCGGACTCTTATGGGGGCTACACCTTC

abundance: once
len: 15
v_gene: TRBV5-1
j_gene: TRBJ2-5
d_gene: NA
CDR3aa: CASSLEGTGGSTQYF
CDR3nt: TGCGCCAGCAGCTTGGAAGGTACCGGCGGGTCGACCCAGTACTTC

abundance: NA
len: 15
v_gene: TRBV6-5
j_gene: TRBJ2-1
d_gene: TRBD2
CDR3aa: CASSRTSGRSSEQFF
CDR3nt: TGTGCCAGCAGCCGGACTAGCGGGAGGTCGAGTGAGCAGTTCTTC

abundance: NA
len: 15
v_gene: TRBV9
j_gene: TRBJ2-2
d_gene: TRBD2
CDR3aa: CASSVLAVNTGELFF
CDR3nt: TGTGCCAGCAGCGTACTAGCGGTAAACACCGGGGAGCTGTTTTTT

abundance: NA
len: 17
v_gene: TRBV18
j_gene: TRBJ1-1
d_gene: TRBD1
CDR3aa: CASSPITGVGVGTEAFF
CDR3nt: TGTGCCAGCTCACCTATAACAGGGGTAGGGGTCGGCACTGAAGCTTTCTTT

abundance: NA
len: 16
v_gene: TRBV5-1
j_gene: TRBJ1-4
d_gene: NA
CDR3aa: CASSLGSRLTNEKLFF
CDR3nt: TGCGCCAGCAGCTTGGGCTCCAGACTAACTAATGAAAAACTGTTTTTT

abundance: NA
len: 16
v_gene: TRBV19
j_gene: TRBJ2-3
d_gene: NA
CDR3aa: CASSMSGGPRGDTQYF
CDR3nt: TGTGCCAGTAGTATGTCAGGGGGGCCCCGCGGAGATACGCAGTATTTT

abundance: once
len: 15
v_gene: TRBV5-1
j_gene: TRBJ1-2
d_gene: NA
CDR3aa: CASRREGRPSYGYTF
CDR3nt: TGCGCCAGCAGGAGGGAGGGGAGGCCTTCTTATGGCTACACCTTC

abundance: NA
len: 15
v_gene: TRBV7-9
j_gene: TRBJ2-1
d_gene: TRBD2
CDR3aa: CASSFFQRGMNEQFF
CDR3nt: TGTGCCAGCAGCTTTTTCCAGCGGGGGATGAATGAGCAGTTCTTC

abundance: few
len: 13
v_gene: TRBV7-2
j_gene: TRBJ2-4
d_gene: TRBD2
CDR3aa: CASSQGLAGVQYF
CDR3nt: TGTGCCAGCAGCCAGGGACTAGCGGGAGTTCAGTACTTC

abundance: few
len: 16
v_gene: TRBV2
j_gene: TRBJ2-2
d_gene: NA
CDR3aa: CASSVLQGSGAGELFF
CDR3nt: TGTGCCAGCAGTGTCCTACAGGGGTCGGGGGCCGGGGAGCTGTTTTTT